This T cell receptor beta chain was obtained from a study of blood T cell repertoires in COVID-19. Looking at the study overall: Acute-phase and convalescent COVID-19 samples originated in the United States, Italy and Spain. From T cells, B-cell-depleted T cells, or PBMCs came the material, which was cDNA or gDNA.

The germline V gene has CDR1 LNHDA and CDR2 SQIVND (reference sequence). The CDR3 runs 14 residues. Between the trimmed V and J ends, which lost 3 bases and 0 bases, there was a span of 5 bases. Original processing notes: The authors estimated nucleated cell counts from reference gene primer amplification. The assay was immunoSEQ multiplex PCR, and TCRdb's table has in-frame clones only and misses some. D and trimming come from the DNA, and the V and J calls and clone size come from that table. The sample consists of 120,000 or so clones, roughly 69% of them appearing once. The chain is built from TRBV19 and TRBJ1-4, with D unclear. The sample was peripheral blood. The receptor was isolated from an older woman with acute or convalescent COVID-19. The DNA of the CDR3 is TGTGCCAGTAGTATTACTTCAACTAATGAAAAACTGTTTTTT. It codes for CASSITSTNEKLFF. Looking up the rest from reference TRBV19 and TRBJ1-4 gives the full variable domain: DGGITQSPKYLFRKEGQNVTLSCEQNLNHDAMYWYRQDPGQGLRLIYYSQIVNDFQKGDIAEGYSVSREKKESFPLTVTSAQKNPTAFYLCASSITSTNEKLFFGSGTQLSVL.